This T cell receptor (beta chain) is drawn from a study of T cells in localized non-small cell lung cancer. Germline V lookup: CDR1 SGHTA, CDR2 FQGTGA. This CDR3 has 8 amino acids. Generated by immunoSEQ multiplex PCR, the TCRdb table keeps only in-frame clones and is missing some. The sample contains tens of thousands of clones, roughly 86% of which appear only once. Regarding this clone: Antigen: not known. An end of the junction differs from the germline gene, which may be a read error.

Study findings and constraints: Heterogeneity stays possible, as sequencing covered only one tumor region.

The specimen was peripheral blood, collected before any cancer treatment. This clonotype was sampled from a female donor over 55 with stage I lung adenocarcinoma. The rearrangement joins TRBV7-3 to TRBJ2-7; D call uncertain. The DNA of the CDR3 is TGTGCCAGCAGTGGCCATTCCTTC. Translating gives CASSGHSF.